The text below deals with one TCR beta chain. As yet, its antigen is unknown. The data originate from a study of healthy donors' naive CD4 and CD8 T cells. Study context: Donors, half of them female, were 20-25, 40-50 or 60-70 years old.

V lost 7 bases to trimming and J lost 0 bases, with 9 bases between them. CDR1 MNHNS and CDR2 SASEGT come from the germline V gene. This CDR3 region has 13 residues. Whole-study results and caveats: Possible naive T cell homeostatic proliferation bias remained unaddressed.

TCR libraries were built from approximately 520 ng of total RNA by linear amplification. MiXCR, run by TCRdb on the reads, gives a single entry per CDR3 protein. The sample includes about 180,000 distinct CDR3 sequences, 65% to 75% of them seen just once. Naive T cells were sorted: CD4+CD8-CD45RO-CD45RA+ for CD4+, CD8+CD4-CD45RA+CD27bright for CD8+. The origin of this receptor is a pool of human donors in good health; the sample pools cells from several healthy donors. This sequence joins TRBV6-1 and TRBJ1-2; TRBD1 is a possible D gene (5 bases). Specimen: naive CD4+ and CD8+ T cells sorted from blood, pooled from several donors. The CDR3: CASTGTANYGYTF. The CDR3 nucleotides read TGTGCCAGCACCGGGACCGCTAACTATGGCTACACCTTC.